These T cell receptor beta chains were read from a single sample in a study of T-cell memory formation after mild COVID-19. From the 5' RACE reads, TCRdb called clonotypes with MiXCR, one entry per CDR3 protein. The table shows some 190,000 distinct CDR3 sequences, with roughly 18% occurring only once. Sequences were obtained from PBMCs or a T cell subset sorted from them (not recorded which). The receptors shown here come from an adult woman who had mild COVID-19 (a few samples of this study predate the infection). Cell type and time point are not known. CDR3s include the opening cysteine and the closing phenylalanine or tryptophan. The D gene is left open where the match is weak. Rows give clone size only sometimes, using once, few, many, or a class for an expanded clone.

cdr3_aa	cdr3_nt	clone_size	d_call	v_call	j_call
CASSQVDTQYF	TGTGCCAGCAGCCAAGTAGATACGCAGTATTTT	few	-	TRBV3-1	TRBJ2-3
CASSPQGSSYEQYF	TGTGCCAGCTCACCCCAGGGGAGCTCCTACGAGCAGTACTTC	few	-	TRBV18	TRBJ2-7
CASSYNRGGSTDTQYF	TGTGCCAGCAGTTACAACCGCGGGGGTAGCACAGATACGCAGTATTTT	-	TRBD2	TRBV6-5	TRBJ2-3
CASSRGAASGYTF	TGTGCCAGCAGTCGTGGGGCCGCGAGTGGCTACACCTTC	few	-	TRBV6-5	TRBJ1-2
CASRLFELRIPDTQYF	TGTGCCAGCAGATTGTTTGAGTTGCGGATACCAGATACGCAGTATTTT	-	-	TRBV7-8	TRBJ2-3
CSVLTNGVNEQFF	TGCAGCGTACTCACCAACGGGGTAAATGAGCAGTTCTTC	-	-	TRBV29-1	TRBJ2-1
CASSLDGVSETQYF	TGTGCCAGCAGCCTAGATGGGGTTTCGGAGACCCAGTACTTC	-	-	TRBV7-3	TRBJ2-5
CASSLRDSNTEAFF	TGTGCCAGCAGCCTACGGGACAGTAACACTGAAGCTTTCTTT	-	TRBD1	TRBV11-3	TRBJ1-1
CASSQEGTGVSGANVLTF	TGCGCCAGCAGCCAAGAAGGGACAGGGGTGTCTGGGGCCAACGTCCTGACTTTC	few	TRBD1	TRBV4-1	TRBJ2-6
CASSPVGGTSVNEQYF	TGTGCCAGCAGTCCAGTGGGCGGGACTAGCGTCAACGAGCAGTACTTC	few	TRBD2	TRBV6-5	TRBJ2-7
CASSGVSWTGDNYGYTF	TGTGCCAGCAGCGGGGTATCCTGGACAGGGGATAACTATGGCTACACCTTC	many	TRBD1	TRBV5-5	TRBJ1-2
CASSPSARAGNQPQHF	TGTGCCAGCAGTCCTAGTGCGCGGGCGGGCAATCAGCCCCAGCATTTT	few	-	TRBV6-2/TRBV6-3	TRBJ1-5
CASSLETRDRGVEAFF	TGCGCCAGCAGCCTAGAGACCCGGGACAGGGGTGTGGAAGCTTTCTTT	few	TRBD1	TRBV5-1	TRBJ1-1
CASSSTGQIKNIQYF	TGCGCCAGCAGCTCGACCGGACAGATCAAAAACATTCAGTACTTC	few	-	TRBV5-1	TRBJ2-4
CASSLLGAKNIQYF	TGTGCCAGCAGTTTACTGGGGGCCAAAAACATTCAGTACTTC	many	-	TRBV12-3/TRBV12-4	TRBJ2-4
CASSPGRKNTEAFF	TGTGCCAGCTCACCAGGGAGGAAGAACACTGAAGCTTTCTTT	many	-	TRBV18	TRBJ1-1
CASSPQTDYEQYF	TGTGCCAGCTCACCACAGACAGACTACGAGCAGTACTTC	-	-	TRBV18	TRBJ2-7
CASSTGGYTDTQYF	TGTGCCAGCAGCACGGGGGGATACACAGATACGCAGTATTTT	-	TRBD2	TRBV27	TRBJ2-3
CASSGGQGFQPQHF	TGTGCCAGCAGCGGAGGACAGGGTTTTCAGCCCCAGCATTTT	-	TRBD1	TRBV9	TRBJ1-5
CASSPHGTGGNSPLHF	TGCGCCAGCAGCCCCCACGGGACAGGGGGCAATTCACCCCTCCACTTT	few	TRBD1	TRBV5-1	TRBJ1-6
CASNLGQGYGDTQYF	TGTGCCAGCAACTTGGGACAGGGGTACGGAGATACGCAGTATTTT	few	TRBD1	TRBV12-3/TRBV12-4	TRBJ2-3
CASSPIRHKDYEQYF	TGTGCCAGCAGCCCAATAAGGCACAAGGATTACGAGCAGTACTTC	many	-	TRBV11-2	TRBJ2-7
CASSGGSPGELFF	TGTGCCAGCAGTGGAGGGAGTCCCGGGGAGCTGTTTTTT	-	-	TRBV12-3/TRBV12-4	TRBJ2-2
CASSSLSGASRVNEQFF	TGTGCCAGCAGCTCATTGAGCGGAGCGTCCCGGGTCAATGAGCAGTTCTTC	-	-	TRBV11-2	TRBJ2-1
CSVDGRRQGPQETQYF	TGCAGCGTTGATGGGAGACGACAGGGACCCCAAGAGACCCAGTATTTC	-	TRBD1	TRBV29-1	TRBJ2-5
CASSYGLAGAGELFF	TGTGCCAGCAGCTATGGACTAGCGGGAGCCGGGGAGCTGTTTTTT	-	TRBD2	TRBV7-3	TRBJ2-2
CASSPEPKTSMGTEAFF	TGTGCCAGCAGTCCCGAACCTAAGACATCTATGGGCACTGAAGCTTTCTTT	-	-	TRBV12-3/TRBV12-4	TRBJ1-1
CASSQGFSAFF	TGTGCCAGCAGCCAAGGTTTTTCGGCTTTCTTT	-	-	TRBV3-1	TRBJ1-1
CASSYSRQGVLYEQYF	TGTGCCAGCAGTTACTCGAGGCAGGGGGTTCTCTACGAGCAGTACTTC	few	TRBD1	TRBV6-2/TRBV6-3	TRBJ2-7
CASSYSVPAGVRNEQFF	TGTGCCAGCAGTTACTCGGTTCCAGCGGGGGTAAGAAATGAGCAGTTCTTC	-	TRBD2	TRBV6-5	TRBJ2-1
CARPDRRWSPSYEQYF	TGTGCCAGACCGGACAGGCGGTGGTCTCCTTCCTACGAGCAGTACTTC	few	TRBD1	TRBV6-5	TRBJ2-7
CASSYSRDEQYF	TGTGCCAGCAGTTACTCAAGGGACGAGCAGTACTTC	few	-	TRBV6-6	TRBJ2-7
CASSPLLGGGFADTQYF	TGTGCCAGCAGCCCCCTTCTAGGGGGGGGGTTCGCAGATACGCAGTATTTT	few	-	TRBV7-2	TRBJ2-3
CASSAGTQPQHF	TGTGCCAGCAGCGCGGGTACTCAGCCCCAGCATTTT	many	-	TRBV7-9	TRBJ1-5
CASSSRGLEVNEQFF	TGTGCCAGCAGTTCAAGGGGACTAGAGGTCAATGAGCAGTTCTTC	-	TRBD2	TRBV6-2/TRBV6-3	TRBJ2-1
CASSLFDGTRRTEAFF	TGTGCCAGCAGCTTGTTTGACGGGACCCGGAGGACTGAAGCTTTCTTT	-	-	TRBV7-9	TRBJ1-1
CASSLGQAQQFF	TGTGCCAGCAGCTTAGGACAGGCGCAGCAGTTCTTC	-	-	TRBV7-2	TRBJ2-1
CASSTGLNEKLFF	TGTGCCAGCAGCACAGGGCTGAATGAAAAACTGTTTTTT	-	-	TRBV6-5	TRBJ1-4
CASSQDYGGANVLTF	TGCGCCAGCAGCCAAGACTACGGTGGGGCCAACGTCCTGACTTTC	-	-	TRBV4-3	TRBJ2-6
CASSPRPGSGANVLTF	TGCGCCAGCAGCCCCCGACCGGGATCTGGGGCCAACGTCCTGACTTTC	few	-	TRBV5-1	TRBJ2-6
CASSSLQGMNTEAFF	TGTGCCAGCAGCTCCCTACAGGGCATGAACACTGAAGCTTTCTTT	few	-	TRBV5-5	TRBJ1-1
CAISESKSPGPSDVLTF	TGTGCCATCAGTGAGTCGAAGTCGCCAGGCCCCTCGGACGTCCTGACTTTC	few	-	TRBV10-3	TRBJ2-6
CASSFGGWSEFF	TGTGCCAGCAGCTTTGGCGGCTGGTCGGAGTTCTTC	-	-	TRBV5-5	TRBJ2-1
CASSYSKTGNVLTF	TGTGCCAGCAGTTACTCGAAAACCGGGAACGTCCTGACTTTC	-	-	TRBV6-5	TRBJ2-6
CASRGWGTEAFF	TGTGCCAGCAGGGGCTGGGGCACTGAAGCTTTCTTT	few	-	TRBV12-3/TRBV12-4	TRBJ1-1
CASRVNVWGNYGYTF	TGTGCCAGCAGGGTTAACGTTTGGGGAAACTATGGCTACACCTTC	few	-	TRBV2	TRBJ1-2
CATSESGDGYTF	TGTGCCACCAGTGAGTCGGGGGATGGCTACACCTTC	once	-	TRBV24-1	TRBJ1-2
CASSRGRENTEAFF	TGTGCCAGCTCAAGAGGGAGGGAGAACACTGAAGCTTTCTTT	-	-	TRBV18	TRBJ1-1
CASSAAGGRQPQHF	TGTGCCAGCAGTGCGGCGGGGGGCCGGCAGCCCCAGCATTTT	few	-	TRBV12-3/TRBV12-4	TRBJ1-5
CASSGPGTLEYNEQFF	TGTGCCAGCAGCGGGCCCGGGACATTAGAATACAATGAGCAGTTCTTC	-	-	TRBV3-1	TRBJ2-1